This TCR beta chain appears in the sequencing data of a study of T-cell reconstitution after alpha-beta-depleted transplantation in children. Points from the study as a whole: About two months after transplant, alpha-beta T cells reportedly came from several hundred expanded graft clones.

V was clipped by 7 bases and J by 4 bases, with 7 bases between them. The CDR3 covers 12 residues. This clonotype was observed a few times. The target antigen is unknown. Unique molecular identifiers were used in preparing the TCRbeta library. From the PCR reads, TCRdb called clonotypes with MiXCR, one entry per CDR3 protein. The table includes about 900,000 distinct CDR3 sequences, about 26% detected once. The clonotype originates from a boy under two years old who had a stem cell transplant for SCID, so the T cells may come from the graft donor. Sequencing was performed on PBMCs, mostly from graft donor cells, taken 360 days after TCRalphabeta/CD19-depleted stem cell transplant. The chain combines TRBV12-3 or TRBV12-4 with TRBJ1-4; perhaps TRBD1 as D (6 bases). The CDR3 bases are TGTGCCAGCACCAGGGGTAATGAAAAACTGTTTTTT. Its translation: CASTRGNEKLFF.